This T cell receptor beta chain was recovered during a study of T cells after posttransplantation cyclophosphamide. Points from the study as a whole: Donor-recipient repertoire similarity was low at 1-2 months, rising over year one. Blood and skin or GI T cell repertoires showed limited TRB overlap. After PTCy, TRB diversity resembled that of CNI/methotrexate controls.

Measured with immunoSEQ multiplex PCR; TCRdb has only the in-frame clones, and not every one. Counted here are roughly 12,000 clones, just over 90% occurring once; the ten biggest clones make up roughly 4%. Cyclophosphamide on days +3 and +4 followed busulfan-fludarabine conditioning and a marrow graft. Germline V gene sequence: CDR1 SGHNT, CDR2 YENEEA. This CDR3 is 14 amino acids long. V lost 5 bases to trimming and J lost 9 bases; unmatched junction nucleotides: 7. In this sample, this clone turned up once. Its antigen remains unidentified. Sequenced here: PBMCs, sampled after allogeneic stem cell transplant with posttransplant cyclophosphamide. The rearrangement uses TRBV11-3 and TRBJ2-1, with TRBD2 matching 10 bases. The source is a female patient in her 30s who received an allogeneic stem cell transplant from an unrelated donor, was CMV-positive, and had no GVHD. Some T cells could come from the graft donor. The CDR3 sequence: CASSPSGGAGEQFF. The CDR3 nucleotides are TGTGCCAGCAGCCCGAGCGGGGGGGCTGGTGAGCAGTTCTTC.